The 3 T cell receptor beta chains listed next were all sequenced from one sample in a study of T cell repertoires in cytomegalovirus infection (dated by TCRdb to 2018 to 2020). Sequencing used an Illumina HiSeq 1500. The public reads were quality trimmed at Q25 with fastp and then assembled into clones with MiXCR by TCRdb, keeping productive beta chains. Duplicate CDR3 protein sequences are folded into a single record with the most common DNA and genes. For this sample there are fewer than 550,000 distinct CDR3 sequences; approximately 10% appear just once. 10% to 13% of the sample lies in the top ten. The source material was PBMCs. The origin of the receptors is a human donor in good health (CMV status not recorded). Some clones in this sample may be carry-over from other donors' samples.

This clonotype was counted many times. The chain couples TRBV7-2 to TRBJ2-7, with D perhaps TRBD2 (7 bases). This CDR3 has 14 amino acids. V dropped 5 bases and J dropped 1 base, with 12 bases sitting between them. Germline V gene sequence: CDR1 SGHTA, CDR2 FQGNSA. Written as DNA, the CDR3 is TGTGCCAGCAGCGGGGGGGCTATTTCCTACGAGCAGTACTTC. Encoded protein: CASSGGAISYEQYF.

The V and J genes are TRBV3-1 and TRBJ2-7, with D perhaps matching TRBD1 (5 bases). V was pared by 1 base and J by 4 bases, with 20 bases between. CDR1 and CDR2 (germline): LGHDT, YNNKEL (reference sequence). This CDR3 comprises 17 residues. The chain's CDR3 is CASSQGASGRGSYEQYF. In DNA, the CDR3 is TGTGCCAGCAGCCAAGGGGCATCTGGTAGGGGTTCGTACGAGCAGTACTTC.

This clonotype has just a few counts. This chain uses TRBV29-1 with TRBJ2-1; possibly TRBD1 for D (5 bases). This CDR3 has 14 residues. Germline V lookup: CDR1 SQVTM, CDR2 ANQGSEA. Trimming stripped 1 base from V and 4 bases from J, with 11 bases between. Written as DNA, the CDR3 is TGCAGCGTTGAAGGACAGAACTCATACAATGAGCAGTTCTTC. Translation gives CSVEGQNSYNEQFF.